These 28 T cell receptor beta chains share one sample of origin, sequenced in a study of cytomegalovirus exposure and HLA in healthy donors. The PCR contained 60 Vbeta and 13 Jbeta primers. The repertoire was sequenced with immunoSEQ multiplex PCR; TCRdb's copy has only in-frame clones and lacks some. The sample includes roughly 180,000 clones, around four fifths of them seen just once. Sequenced material: PBMCs. Receptor source: a man between 18 and 35 years old in good health and CMV-seronegative.

The rearrangement uses TRBV7-9 and TRBJ1-1; 9 bases are a match to TRBD1. Trimming cost V 2 bases and J 4 bases; bases outside gene matches: 2. This CDR3 region has 14 residues. CDR1 is SEHNR, CDR2 FQNEAQ, per germline (reference sequence). CDR3 nucleotide sequence: TGTGCCAGCAGCTTACGACAGGGGGTCACTGAAGCTTTCTTT. This translates into CASSLRQGVTEAFF.

A note on this clone: Other DNA variants within this sample encode the same CDR3. The genes are TRBV4-3 and TRBJ2-6; D call uncertain. Germline CDR1 is LGHNA and CDR2 is YSLEER. The CDR3 runs 15 residues. The V end lost 1 base, the J end lost 1 base, and 5 bases lay between the germline ends. CDR3 nucleotides: TGCGCCAGCAGCCAAGTGTCATCTGGGGCCAACGTCCTGACTTTC. This translates into CASSQVSSGANVLTF.

This chain links TRBV5-1 with TRBJ2-2; D is undetermined. Trimming removed 5 bases at V and 2 bases at J, with 13 bases between. The CDR3 runs to 15 residues. In germline, CDR1 is SGHRS, CDR2 YFSETQ. This chain's CDR3 is CASRVTDFNTGELFF. In DNA, the CDR3 is TGCGCCAGCAGGGTTACAGATTTCAACACCGGGGAGCTGTTTTTT.

A few counts support this clone. This chain joins TRBV4-3 and TRBJ2-1; the D gene is possibly TRBD2 (7 bases). The V gene's germline CDR1 is LGHNA and CDR2 YSLEER. Between the trimmed V and J ends, which lost 1 base and 8 bases, there was a span of 18 bases. The CDR3 totals 16 residues. The CDR3 sequence is CASSQAPGGRSDEQFF. CDR3 nucleotides: TGCGCCAGCAGCCAAGCCCCGGGGGGCCGAAGTGATGAGCAGTTCTTC.

V and J are TRBV6-5 and TRBJ2-2, with 8 bases fitting TRBD1. Germline lookup yields CDR1 MNHEY and CDR2 SVGAGI. Trimming took 5 bases from V and 1 from J; bases not matched to a gene: 3. CDR3 length equals 15 residues. The CDR3 here is CASSGGTGNTGELFF. DNA of the CDR3: TGTGCCAGCAGTGGAGGGACAGGGAACACCGGGGAGCTGTTTTTT.

Here the CDR3 reads CASSLAGGNTEAFF. The CDR3 nucleotides read TGTGCCAGCAGCTTGGCAGGAGGGAACACTGAAGCTTTCTTT. The chain links TRBV5-5 to TRBJ1-1; D uncertain. Looked up from germline, CDR1 is SGHKS and CDR2 is YYEKEE (reference sequence). This CDR3 has 14 residues. Trimming removed 0 bases from V and 1 base from J, with 7 bases in between.

This rearrangement joins TRBV6-5 to TRBJ2-7; TRBD1 agrees at 8 bases. This CDR3 has 13 amino acids. The V gene's germline CDR1 is MNHEY and CDR2 SVGAGI. J was trimmed by 4 bases and V by 6 bases; bases with no gene match: 5. CDR3 in DNA: TGTGCCAGCAGACGGGACAGGCGTTACGAGCAGTACTTC. Its protein product is CASRRDRRYEQYF.

The chain is built from TRBV30 and TRBJ2-1, with 14 bases identical to TRBD2. V shed 3 bases and J 3 bases; nucleotides not matched to a gene: 4. This CDR3 has 16 amino acids. Germline values: CDR1 GTSNPN, CDR2 SVGIG (reference sequence). The CDR3 sequence: CAWSHGTSGSYNEQFF. CDR3 sequence (DNA): TGTGCCTGGAGCCACGGGACTAGCGGGAGCTACAATGAGCAGTTCTTC.

This clone was counted a few times. The chain is built from TRBV11-2 and TRBJ2-1; perhaps TRBD2 as D (5 bases). Germline-derived CDR1 and CDR2 are SGHAT and FQNNGV. V dropped 5 bases and J dropped 12 bases, with 20 bases sitting between them. This CDR3 region has 14 residues. The CDR3: CASSRSEILARQFF. CDR3 sequence (DNA): TGTGCCAGCAGCAGAAGCGAAATTCTAGCAAGGCAGTTCTTC.

This chain joins TRBV5-4 and TRBJ1-5, with TRBD1 as a possible D gene (6 bases). Germline lookup yields CDR1 SGHNT and CDR2 YYREEE (reference sequence). This CDR3 is built from 16 residues. V gave up 4 bases and J gave up 1 base, with 15 bases separating them. Here the CDR3 reads CASSTPTGRSNQPQHF. In DNA, the CDR3 is TGTGCCAGCAGCACCCCGACAGGACGGAGCAATCAGCCCCAGCATTTT.

This clone was recorded a few times. The chain carries TRBV30 and TRBJ1-5, with 8 bases that match TRBD1. CDR3 length: 15 residues. Trimming cost V 3 bases and J 6 bases; bases outside gene matches: 10. Germline V lookup: CDR1 GTSNPN, CDR2 SVGIG (reference sequence). The CDR3 spells CAWSSAGGSGQPQHF. DNA of the CDR3: TGTGCCTGGAGCTCAGCAGGGGGCTCAGGTCAGCCCCAGCATTTT.

This clone was counted between two and nine times. The rearrangement joins TRBV4-3 to TRBJ2-2; 9 bases align to TRBD2. V trimming: 1 base; J trimming: 3 bases; junction bases outside the gene matches: 0. Looked up from germline, CDR1 is LGHNA and CDR2 is YSLEER. CDR3 length equals 15 residues. The chain's CDR3 is CASSQVAGDTGELFF. CDR3 nucleotide sequence: TGCGCCAGCAGCCAAGTAGCGGGAGACACCGGGGAGCTGTTTTTT.

This clone occurred a few times. The V and J genes are TRBV6-6 and TRBJ2-5, with D possibly being TRBD2 (6 bases). The V gene lost 5 bases and the J gene lost 5 bases, with 15 bases spanning the gap. The V gene's germline CDR1 is MNHNY and CDR2 SVGAGI (reference sequence). The CDR3 is made up of 14 amino acids. The CDR3 protein is CASSDPRRGETQYF. The CDR3 nucleotides read TGTGCCAGCAGTGACCCCAGGCGGGGTGAGACCCAGTACTTC.

V and J are TRBV19 and TRBJ1-1, with D tentatively TRBD1 (5 bases). Trimming took 3 bases from V and 0 from J, leaving 11 bases between them. The CDR3 runs to 15 residues. CDR1 is LNHDA, CDR2 SQIVND, per germline (reference sequence). CDR3 DNA sequence: TGTGCCAGTAGTATCATCGGGGGGTTGAACACTGAAGCTTTCTTT. It translates to CASSIIGGLNTEAFF.

The CDR3 DNA follows: TGCGCCAGCAGCCAAGAGCGGCAGCCCCACTCCTACGAGCAGTACTTC. Encoded protein: CASSQERQPHSYEQYF. The chain employs TRBV4-3 and TRBJ2-5; no reliable D call. TRBJ2-7 matches the DNA end more closely, so the J call is doubtful. Germline CDR1 is LGHNA and CDR2 is YSLEER. The CDR3 length is 16 residues.

This clone has more than one count but fewer than ten. The chain links TRBV25-1 to TRBJ2-5, with 8 nucleotides matching TRBD1. The V and J ends lost 3 bases and 4 bases, in that order; junction bases with no gene match: 4. The germline V gene has CDR1 MGHDK and CDR2 SYGVNS. The CDR3 runs 14 residues. In DNA, the CDR3 is TGTGCCAGCAGTGACAGGGGGCAGGGAGAGACCCAGTACTTC. Its translation is CASSDRGQGETQYF. Combining the CDR3 with reference TRBV25-1 and TRBJ2-5 gives the whole variable domain EADIYQTPRYLVIGTGKKITLECSQTMGHDKMYWYQQDPGMELHLIHYSYGVNSTEKGDLSSESTVSRIRTEHFPLTLESARPSHTSQYLCASSDRGQGETQYFGPGTRLLVL.

V and J are TRBV28 and TRBJ1-5; TRBD1 is a possible D gene (5 bases). The V end lost 6 bases, the J end lost 9 bases, and 9 bases lay between the germline ends. CDR1 MDHEN and CDR2 SYDVKM come from the germline V gene. The CDR3 has 11 residues. CDR3 region: CASRTRGPQHF. As DNA, the CDR3 is TGTGCCAGCAGGACAAGGGGGCCCCAGCATTTT.

This clone was recorded once. This chain uses TRBV30 with TRBJ1-5, with D perhaps TRBD1 (6 bases). The ends were cut back, 1 base at V and 4 bases at J, with 11 bases in the middle. Germline V gene lookup returns CDR1 GTSNPN and CDR2 SVGIG (reference sequence). The CDR3 totals 14 residues. CDR3 coding DNA: TGTGCCTGGAGTGGGACAGTAGAAAATCAGCCCCAGCATTTT. Amino acid sequence: CAWSGTVENQPQHF.

The chain couples TRBV7-9 to TRBJ1-1; 7 nucleotides line up with TRBD1. Germline V lookup: CDR1 SEHNR, CDR2 FQNEAQ (reference sequence). This CDR3 has 16 amino acids. Trimming removed 6 bases from V and 4 bases from J; junction bases left unmatched: 14. The CDR3 spells CASSLRTGGFGTEAFF. The DNA of the CDR3 is TGTGCCAGCAGTCTTAGGACAGGTGGCTTTGGCACTGAAGCTTTCTTT.

The V call is TRBV5-1, the J call TRBJ1-3, with D hard to call. This CDR3 is built from 13 residues. Germline CDR1 and CDR2: SGHRS and YFSETQ. Trimming pared 0 bases from V and 3 bases from J, leaving 4 bases between. The DNA for the CDR3 is TGCGCCAGCAGCTTGGACGGTGGAAACACCATATATTTT. This translates into CASSLDGGNTIYF.

The rearrangement links TRBV11-1 to TRBJ2-7; 8 bases are shared with TRBD2. V dropped 0 bases and J dropped 6; count of bases not matched to a gene: 4. CDR1 and CDR2 from the germline V gene are SGHAT and FQDESV (reference sequence). There are 14 residues in the CDR3. The CDR3 is CASSLASGTPEQYF. In DNA form, the CDR3 reads TGTGCCAGCAGCTTAGCTAGCGGGACCCCCGAGCAGTACTTC.

The chain is built from TRBV27 and TRBJ2-7, with D possibly being TRBD1 (6 bases). The CDR3 length is 15 residues. The germline V gene encodes CDR1 MNHEY and CDR2 SMNVEV (reference sequence). V was pared by 7 bases and J by 3 bases, with 19 bases between. This CDR3 is CASKKVQGLLYEQYF. The DNA of the CDR3 is TGTGCCAGCAAGAAGGTCCAGGGGCTACTCTACGAGCAGTACTTC.

The chain is built from TRBV4-1 and TRBJ1-6; TRBD1 might be the D (5 bases). V was shortened by 4 bases and J by 5 bases, with 15 bases between the two germline ends. Germline V gene lookup returns CDR1 MGHRA and CDR2 YSYEKL. The CDR3 consists of 16 residues. Written as DNA, the CDR3 is TGCGCCAGCAGCCCGGCGGAGGGGATCGATAATTCACCCCTCCACTTT. Amino acid sequence: CASSPAEGIDNSPLHF.

This sequence joins TRBV7-9 and TRBJ1-4, with D possibly being TRBD1 (5 bases). The CDR3 runs to 14 residues. Germline lookup yields CDR1 SEHNR and CDR2 FQNEAQ (reference sequence). The V end lost 0 bases, the J end lost 16 bases, and 18 bases lay between the germline ends. CDR3 residues: CASSLAGADGPPFF. In DNA form, the CDR3 reads TGTGCCAGCAGCTTAGCAGGGGCGGATGGCCCACCGTTTTTT.

This clone occurred a few times. This sequence joins TRBV4-2 and TRBJ1-1, with a weak D call TRBD1 (6 bases). CDR3 length: 14 residues. Trimming took off 2 bases at V and 1 base at J, with 8 bases between the two ends. Germline V gene sequence: CDR1 LGHNA, CDR2 YNFKEQ. The DNA of the CDR3 is TGTGCCAGCAGCCAAAAGGGGGAGAACACTGAAGCTTTCTTT. Translating it yields CASSQKGENTEAFF.

This sequence joins TRBV4-3 and TRBJ2-2; TRBD1 aligns across 7 bases. The CDR3 runs to 16 residues. The germline CDR1 and CDR2 sequences are LGHNA and YSLEER. The trim removed 1 base at V and 4 bases at J, leaving 6 bases unmatched. CDR3 sequence: CASSQALTGRTGELFF. The CDR3 DNA sequence: TGCGCCAGCAGCCAAGCCTTGACAGGGCGCACCGGGGAGCTGTTTTTT.

This clone was found a few times. Other DNA sequences of this sample code for an identical CDR3. The chain uses TRBV2 and TRBJ1-1, with 9 bases that match TRBD1. This CDR3 has 14 residues. Germline CDR1 is SNHLY and CDR2 is FYNNEI. The trim removed 6 bases at V and 2 bases at J, leaving 4 bases unmatched. CDR3 nucleotides: TGTGCCAGCAGACACAGGGGGCTCAACACTGAAGCTTTCTTT. This translates into CASRHRGLNTEAFF.

This rearrangement joins TRBV18 to TRBJ2-2, with a weak D call TRBD1 (6 bases). CDR3 length equals 15 residues. V was pared by 5 bases and J by 7 bases, with 17 bases between. Germline loops: CDR1 KGHSH, CDR2 LQKENI. Here the CDR3 reads CASSANTGISGELFF. The CDR3 nucleotides read TGTGCCAGCTCAGCCAATACAGGGATCAGCGGGGAGCTGTTTTTT.